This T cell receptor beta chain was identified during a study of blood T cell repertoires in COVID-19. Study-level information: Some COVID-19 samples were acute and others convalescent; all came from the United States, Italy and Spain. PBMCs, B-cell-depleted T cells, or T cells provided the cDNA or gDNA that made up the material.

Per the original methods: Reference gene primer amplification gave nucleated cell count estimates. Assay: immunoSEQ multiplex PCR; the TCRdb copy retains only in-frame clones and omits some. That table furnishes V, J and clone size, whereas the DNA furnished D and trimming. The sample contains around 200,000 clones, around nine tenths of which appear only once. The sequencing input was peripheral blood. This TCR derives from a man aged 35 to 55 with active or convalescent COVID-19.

CDR3 sequence reads: CASSYSGLAGETQYF. CDR3 DNA: TGTGCCAGCAGTTACTCGGGACTAGCTGGCGAGACCCAGTACTTC. V and J are TRBV6-6 and TRBJ2-5; TRBD2 matches at 9 bases. CDR3 size: 15 residues. The germline V gene encodes CDR1 MNHNY and CDR2 SVGAGI (reference sequence). V shed 0 bases, J shed 5 bases, and the junction held 4 bases outside the gene matches.